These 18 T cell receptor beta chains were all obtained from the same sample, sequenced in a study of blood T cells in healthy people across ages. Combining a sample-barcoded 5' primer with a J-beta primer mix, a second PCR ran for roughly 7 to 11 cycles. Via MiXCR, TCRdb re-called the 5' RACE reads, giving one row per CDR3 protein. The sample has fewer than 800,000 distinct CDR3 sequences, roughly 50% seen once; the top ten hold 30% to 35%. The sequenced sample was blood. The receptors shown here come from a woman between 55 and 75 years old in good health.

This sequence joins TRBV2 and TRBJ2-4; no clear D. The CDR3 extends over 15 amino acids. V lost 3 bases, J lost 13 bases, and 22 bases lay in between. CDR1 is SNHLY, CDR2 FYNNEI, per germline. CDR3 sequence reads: CASSELVSVPLQQYF. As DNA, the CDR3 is TGTGCCAGCAGTGAGTTGGTCAGCGTACCCCTACAGCAGTACTTC.

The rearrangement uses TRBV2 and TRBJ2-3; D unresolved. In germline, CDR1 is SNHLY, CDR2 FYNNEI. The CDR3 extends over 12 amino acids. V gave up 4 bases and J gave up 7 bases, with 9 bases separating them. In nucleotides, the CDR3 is TGTGCCAGCAGTGCTCGTGGGCATACGCAGTATTTT. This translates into CASSARGHTQYF. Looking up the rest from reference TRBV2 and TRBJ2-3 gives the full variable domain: EPEVTQTPSHQVTQMGQEVILRCVPISNHLYFYWYRQILGQKVEFLVSFYNNEISEKSEIFDDQFSVERPDGSNFTLKIRSTKLEDSAMYFCASSARGHTQYFGPGTRLTVL.

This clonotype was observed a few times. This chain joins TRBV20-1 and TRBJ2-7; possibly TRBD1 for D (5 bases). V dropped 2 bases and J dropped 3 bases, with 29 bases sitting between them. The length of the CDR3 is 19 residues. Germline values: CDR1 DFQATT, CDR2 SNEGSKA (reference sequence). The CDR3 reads CSARPRSETRASFRYEQYF. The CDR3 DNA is TGCAGTGCTAGACCGCGATCGGAAACCAGGGCCTCGTTTCGCTACGAGCAGTACTTC.

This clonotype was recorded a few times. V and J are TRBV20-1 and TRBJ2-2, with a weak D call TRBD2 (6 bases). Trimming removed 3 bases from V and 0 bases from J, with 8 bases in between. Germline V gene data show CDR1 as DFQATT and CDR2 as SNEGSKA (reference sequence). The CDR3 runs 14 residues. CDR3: CSARGGTNTGELFF. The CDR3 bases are TGCAGTGCTAGGGGGGGTACGAACACCGGGGAGCTGTTTTTT.

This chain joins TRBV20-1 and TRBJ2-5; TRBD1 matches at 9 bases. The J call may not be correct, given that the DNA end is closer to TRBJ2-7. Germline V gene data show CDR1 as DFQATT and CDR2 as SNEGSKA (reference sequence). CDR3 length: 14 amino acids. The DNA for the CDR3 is TGCAGTGCTAGAGAGTCCGGGACAGGGATCGAGCAGTACTTC. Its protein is CSARESGTGIEQYF.

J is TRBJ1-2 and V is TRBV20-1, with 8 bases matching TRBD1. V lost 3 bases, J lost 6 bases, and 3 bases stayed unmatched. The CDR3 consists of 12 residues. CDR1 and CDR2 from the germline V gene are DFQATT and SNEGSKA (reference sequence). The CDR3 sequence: CSASRGQNGYTF. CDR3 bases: TGCAGTGCTAGCAGGGGGCAAAATGGCTACACCTTC.

Here the CDR3 reads CASSLGRGAYEQFF. CDR3 bases: TGTGCCAGCAGCTTAGGCAGGGGCGCCTACGAGCAGTTCTTC. The rearrangement joins TRBV7-2 to TRBJ2-1, with a weak D call TRBD1 (6 bases). The CDR3 totals 14 residues. Trimming shortened V by 1 base and J by 10 bases, and 14 bases separated the two germline ends. Germline V gene lookup returns CDR1 SGHTA and CDR2 FQGNSA. Filled out from reference TRBV7-2 and TRBJ2-1, the complete variable domain reads GAGVSQSPSNKVTEKGKDVELRCDPISGHTALYWYRQSLGQGLEFLIYFQGNSAPDKSGLPSDRFSAERTGGSVSTLTIQRTQQEDSAVYLCASSLGRGAYEQFFGPGTRLTVL.

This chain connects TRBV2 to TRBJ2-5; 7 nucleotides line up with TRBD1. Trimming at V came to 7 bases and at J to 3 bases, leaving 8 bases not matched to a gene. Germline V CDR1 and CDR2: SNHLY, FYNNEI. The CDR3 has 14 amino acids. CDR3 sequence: CASKRGTAEETQYF. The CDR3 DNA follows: TGTGCCAGCAAAAGAGGGACAGCGGAAGAGACCCAGTACTTC.

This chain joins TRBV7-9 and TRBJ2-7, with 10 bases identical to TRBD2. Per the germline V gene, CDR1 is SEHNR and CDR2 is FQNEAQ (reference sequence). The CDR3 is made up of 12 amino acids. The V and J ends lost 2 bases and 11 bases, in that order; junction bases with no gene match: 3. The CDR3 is CASSLLAGDEYF. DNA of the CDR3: TGTGCCAGCAGCTTACTAGCGGGAGACGAGTACTTC.

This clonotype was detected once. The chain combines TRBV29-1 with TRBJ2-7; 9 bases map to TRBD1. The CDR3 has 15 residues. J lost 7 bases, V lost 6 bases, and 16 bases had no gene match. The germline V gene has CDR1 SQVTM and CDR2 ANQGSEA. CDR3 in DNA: TGCAGCGTCCTAGAACCGGGACAGGGATCCAATGAGCAGTACTTC. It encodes CSVLEPGQGSNEQYF.

CDR3 sequence reads: CASSFPVGGEQFF. In DNA, the CDR3 is TGTGCCAGCAGCTTTCCGGTTGGAGGGGAGCAGTTCTTC. V gene TRBV7-2 combines with J gene TRBJ2-1, with D maybe TRBD2 (6 bases). The CDR3 has 13 amino acids. Trimming removed 3 bases from V and 10 bases from J, with 13 bases in between. CDR1 and CDR2 from the germline V gene are SGHTA and FQGNSA.

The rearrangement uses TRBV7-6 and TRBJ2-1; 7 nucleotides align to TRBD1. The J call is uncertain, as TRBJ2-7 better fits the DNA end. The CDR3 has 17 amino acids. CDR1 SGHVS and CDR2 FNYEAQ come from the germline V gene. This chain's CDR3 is CASSFPSDGTAYNEQYF. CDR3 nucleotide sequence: TGTGCCAGCAGCTTCCCTTCGGACGGGACAGCCTACAATGAGCAGTACTTC.

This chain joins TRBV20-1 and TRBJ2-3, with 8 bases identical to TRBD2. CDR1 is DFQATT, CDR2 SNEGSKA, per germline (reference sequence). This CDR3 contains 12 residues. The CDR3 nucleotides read TGCAGCGAACTAGCGGTCACAGATACGCAGTATTTT. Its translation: CSELAVTDTQYF.

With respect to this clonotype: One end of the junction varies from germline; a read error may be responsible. The DNA for the CDR3 is TGTGCCAGTATTGGTAGCGGCCATTCCTACAATGGGCAGTTCTTC. Translating gives CASIGSGHSYNGQFF. The chain carries TRBV19 and TRBJ2-1; D perhaps matches TRBD2 (6 bases). CDR3 length: 15 residues. Germline CDR1 is LNHDA and CDR2 is SQIVND (reference sequence).

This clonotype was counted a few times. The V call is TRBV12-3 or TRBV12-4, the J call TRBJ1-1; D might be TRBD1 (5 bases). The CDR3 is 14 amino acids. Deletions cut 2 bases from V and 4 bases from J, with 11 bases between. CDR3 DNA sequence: TGTGCCAGCAGTTTACTGGGTGGGGGCACTGAAGCTTTCTTT. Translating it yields CASSLLGGGTEAFF.

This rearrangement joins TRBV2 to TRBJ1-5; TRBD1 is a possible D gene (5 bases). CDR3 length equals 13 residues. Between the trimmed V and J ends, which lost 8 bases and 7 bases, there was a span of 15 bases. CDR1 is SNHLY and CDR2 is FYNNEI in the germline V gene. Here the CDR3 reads CASRSEKGQPQHF. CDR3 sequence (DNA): TGTGCCAGCCGCTCAGAGAAGGGGCAGCCCCAGCATTTT.

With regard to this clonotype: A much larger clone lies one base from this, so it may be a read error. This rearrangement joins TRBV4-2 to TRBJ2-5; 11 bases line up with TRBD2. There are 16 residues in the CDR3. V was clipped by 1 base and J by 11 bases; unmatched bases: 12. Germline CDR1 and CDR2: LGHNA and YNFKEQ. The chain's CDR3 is CASSQGTSGSNNEQYF. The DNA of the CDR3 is TGTGCCAGCAGCCAAGGTACTAGCGGGAGTAACAATGAGCAGTACTTC.

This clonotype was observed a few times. CDR3 loop: CASAPRDSSRYNEQFF. CDR3 sequence (DNA): TGTGCCAGCGCCCCCAGGGACAGTAGTCGCTACAATGAGCAGTTCTTC. The chain employs TRBV25-1 and TRBJ2-1; 7 bases align to TRBD1. Germline V gene sequence: CDR1 MGHDK, CDR2 SYGVNS. The ends lost 8 bases at V and 3 bases at J; junction bases unmatched: 13. There are 16 residues in the CDR3.